The present TCR beta chain was sequenced within a study of T cell responses to AZD1222 COVID-19 vaccine. The length of the CDR3 is 16 residues. CDR1 is SGHTA, CDR2 FQGNSA, per germline. With 1 base removed from V and 4 bases from J, the gap between germline ends came to 16 bases. Comments on this clone: Its antigen is as yet unknown.

Findings of the study overall: The donor group comprised mostly white British people and more females; the analysis possibly underestimated clonal diversity. Baseline serostatus was positive in only a handful of AZD1222 recipients. Repertoire samples came only from after the peak T cell response.

Produced via immunoSEQ multiplex PCR; TCRdb's table is partial and in-frame only. The sample yields tens of thousands of clones, 88% seen once. Sequencing used peripheral blood, obtained 28 days after the second AZD1222 dose. The rearrangement links TRBV7-2 to TRBJ1-2, with D perhaps TRBD1 (6 bases). The source of this sequence is an adult who received the AZD1222 COVID-19 vaccine. The CDR3 loop reads CASSLGAQGAGYGYTF. In DNA form, the CDR3 reads TGTGCCAGCAGCTTAGGCGCACAGGGTGCGGGCTATGGCTACACCTTC.